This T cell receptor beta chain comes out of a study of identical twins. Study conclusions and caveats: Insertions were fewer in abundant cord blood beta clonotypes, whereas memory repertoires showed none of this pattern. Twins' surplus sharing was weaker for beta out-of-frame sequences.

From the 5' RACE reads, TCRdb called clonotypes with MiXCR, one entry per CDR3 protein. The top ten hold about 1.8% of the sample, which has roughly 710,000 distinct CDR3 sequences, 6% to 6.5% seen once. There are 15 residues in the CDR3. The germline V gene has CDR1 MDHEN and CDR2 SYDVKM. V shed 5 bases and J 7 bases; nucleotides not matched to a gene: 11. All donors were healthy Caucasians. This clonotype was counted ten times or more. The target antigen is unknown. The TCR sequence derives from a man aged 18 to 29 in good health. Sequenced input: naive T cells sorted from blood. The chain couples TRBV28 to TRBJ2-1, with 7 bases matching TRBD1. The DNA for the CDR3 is TGTGCCAGCAGTATACGACAGGGTGTTAAGAATGAGCAGTTCTTC. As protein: CASSIRQGVKNEQFF.